Sequencing of this T cell receptor beta chain was carried out in a study of post-analysis software for immune sequencing data (dated by TCRdb to the mid-2010s). For the wider study: The recorded disease courses included relapsing-remitting, secondary progressive and progressive-relapsing multiple sclerosis, and some patients had no subtype annotation. The patient repertoires were set against ten to eleven previously published healthy control repertoires from donors whose ages ranged from about 6 to 27 years. A subset of samples was prepared in parallel using single-end sample barcoding, then pooled and co-amplified after Illumina adapter ligation. Paper-wide results and their limitations: When samples were clustered directly using the F measure, samples prepared in the same batch co-clustered strongly, which prompted a batch-effect correction. The multiple sclerosis patient group was slightly younger than the control group. Patients showed significantly higher frequencies than controls for a few TRBV segments, among them TRBV5-6, TRBV5-1 and TRBV20-1. Multiple sclerosis patients had significantly lower normalized Chao1 diversity than controls, a result that suggests substantial peripheral T-cell clonal expansion.

Libraries were built with PCR. Sequencing instrument: Illumina HiSeq 2500. To reduce PCR and sequencing biases, unique molecular identifiers were built into the TCR beta cDNA libraries. Some 500,000 cDNA molecules were obtained per 1 to 10 million input T cells, so each molecule approximated one T cell. The patient libraries were prepared and sequenced using the same protocol as the earlier healthy control dataset. Within a given batch, samples were prepared together, multiplexed and sequenced on the same HiSeq lane. As for the original processing: MIGEC handled the raw barcoded reads, throwing out single-read molecular identifier groups before consensus assembly and CDR3 extraction. VDJtools was used for post-analysis of the clonotype tables, and diversity was normalized by down-sampling every dataset to the size of the smallest sample. Repertoire overlap clustering matched CDR3 amino acid but not nucleotide sequences to correct batch-related cross-sample contamination. In TCRdb, the public reads were trimmed at Q25 with fastp and aligned with MiXCR, with productive beta chains retained. Merged by CDR3 protein, the rows form single entries marked with the most common genes and DNA. These V and J calls rely on TCRdb rather than the paper's analysis. This sample holds about 430,000 distinct CDR3 sequences; 39% were observed only once. The top ten clones comprise less than 10% of the sample.

To demonstrate the VDJtools post-analysis software, TCR beta repertoires were profiled from the peripheral blood of about 13 young patients with multiple sclerosis. Multiple sclerosis patients were children and adolescents aged about 6 to 15 years. A word on this clonotype: This clone's antigen is unknown. Base-call qualities are not available, and no considerably larger clone is one nucleotide away.

The cysteine opens and the phenylalanine closes a CDR3 of 12 amino acids. The retained sequence is limited to the CDR3, 36 bases, with the frame set at the first base. Sequences SGHVS (CDR1) and FQNEAQ (CDR2) are obtained from the germline V gene. V and J are trimmed by 6 bases and 6 bases, and the gene matches miss 2 bases of the junction. Sequencing was carried out using blood. The origin of this receptor is a girl aged 2 to 9 with multiple sclerosis. This sequence uses TRBV7-8 and TRBJ1-1; TRBD1 matches 9 bases in the middle. The encoded CDR3 is CASRDRGPEAFF. In nucleotides, the sequence is TGTGCCAGCAGGGACAGGGGACCTGAAGCTTTCTTT.